Listed below are T cell receptor beta chains from one sample, sequenced in a study of control samples from healthy donors and cancer patients. Only in-frame clones appear in the TCRdb table, and some are missing; sequencing was by immunoSEQ multiplex PCR. The sample lists roughly 28,000 clones, 70% to 85% occurring once. The material sequenced was PBMCs. The receptors were gathered from a man in his sixties with head and neck cancer. The CDR3 runs from the conserved cysteine through the conserved F or W. Each record gives: J gene, clone size, V gene, D gene, CDR3 length, CDR3 protein, CDR3 DNA. The D gene is left open where the match is weak. Expanded clones get a size class; other rows say once, few or many, or leave the size out.

J: TRBJ2-7
size: NA
V: TRBV3-1/TRBV3-2
D: NA
length: 14
CDR3: CASSQSDSSYEQYF
DNA: TGTGCCAGCAGCCAATCTGACAGTTCCTACGAGCAGTACTTC

J: TRBJ2-7
size: NA
V: TRBV29-1
D: NA
length: 12
CDR3: CSVGGSSYEQYF
DNA: TGCAGCGTTGGAGGGTCATCCTACGAGCAGTACTTC

J: TRBJ2-1
size: NA
V: TRBV24-1
D: NA
length: 12
CDR3: CATRLGVGEQFF
DNA: TGTGCCACCAGACTCGGGGTTGGAGAGCAGTTCTTC

J: TRBJ2-6
size: NA
V: TRBV27
D: TRBD1
length: 20
CDR3: CASSLVAGGTKARGANVLTF
DNA: TGTGCCAGCAGTTTAGTGGCAGGGGGAACTAAAGCGCGAGGGGCCAACGTCCTGACTTTC

J: TRBJ2-7
size: NA
V: TRBV5-4
D: NA
length: 15
CDR3: CASSQFGVGSYEQYF
DNA: TGTGCCAGCAGCCAATTTGGGGTGGGGTCCTACGAGCAGTACTTC

J: TRBJ1-2
size: NA
V: TRBV5-1
D: NA
length: 13
CDR3: CASSLEGSRGYTF
DNA: TGCGCCAGCAGCTTGGAAGGTTCCCGGGGCTACACCTTC

J: TRBJ1-3
size: few
V: TRBV14
D: NA
length: 14
CDR3: CASSPTTAGNTIYF
DNA: TGTGCCAGCAGCCCCACGACAGCAGGAAACACCATATATTTT

J: TRBJ2-5
size: NA
V: TRBV3-1/TRBV3-2
D: TRBD2
length: 18
CDR3: CASSQGGLAGVFQETQYF
DNA: TGTGCCAGCAGCCAAGGTGGACTAGCGGGAGTATTCCAAGAGACCCAGTACTTC

J: TRBJ2-3
size: few
V: TRBV7-9
D: TRBD2
length: 15
CDR3: CASSVTSGGADTQYF
DNA: TGTGCCAGCAGCGTGACTAGCGGAGGGGCAGATACGCAGTATTTT

J: TRBJ2-7
size: NA
V: TRBV5-1
D: NA
length: 12
CDR3: CASSHSRNEQYF
DNA: TGCGCCAGCAGCCATAGTAGGAACGAGCAGTACTTC

J: TRBJ2-1
size: NA
V: TRBV18
D: NA
length: 15
CDR3: CASSQNGGLNNEQFF
DNA: TGTGCCAGCTCACAAAACGGGGGACTGAACAATGAGCAGTTCTTC

J: TRBJ2-7
size: NA
V: TRBV10-3
D: NA
length: 12
CDR3: CAISDGVYEQYF
DNA: TGTGCCATCAGTGACGGGGTCTACGAGCAGTACTTC

J: TRBJ2-3
size: NA
V: TRBV4-1
D: NA
length: 15
CDR3: CASSQNPVGTDTQYF
DNA: TGCGCCAGCAGCCAAAACCCGGTTGGTACAGATACGCAGTATTTT

J: TRBJ2-1
size: NA
V: TRBV19
D: NA
length: 19
CDR3: CASSGGDSHRAGIYNEQFF
DNA: TGTGCCAGTAGCGGGGGGGACAGCCATCGCGCGGGGATTTACAATGAGCAGTTCTTC

J: TRBJ1-1
size: NA
V: TRBV28
D: NA
length: 12
CDR3: CASSKTQTGAFF
DNA: TGTGCCAGCAGTAAGACCCAAACCGGAGCTTTCTTT

J: TRBJ2-7
size: NA
V: TRBV3-1/TRBV3-2
D: NA
length: 13
CDR3: CASSPPGLYEQYF
DNA: TGTGCCAGCAGCCCCCCCGGACTCTACGAGCAGTACTTC

J: TRBJ1-2
size: NA
V: TRBV9
D: TRBD1
length: 16
CDR3: CASSLETGGTTSGYTF
DNA: TGTGCCAGCAGTTTGGAGACAGGGGGGACGACGAGTGGCTACACCTTC

J: TRBJ2-2
size: NA
V: TRBV18
D: NA
length: 13
CDR3: CASFQSGTGELFF
DNA: TGTGCCAGCTTTCAATCAGGGACCGGGGAGCTGTTTTTT

J: TRBJ2-1
size: NA
V: TRBV6-5
D: NA
length: 14
CDR3: CASRPRNSYNEQFF
DNA: TGTGCCAGCAGGCCCAGAAACTCCTACAATGAGCAGTTCTTC

J: TRBJ2-4
size: NA
V: TRBV3-1/TRBV3-2
D: TRBD2
length: 19
CDR3: CASSQRTSGSYPQRNIQYF
DNA: TGTGCCAGCAGCCAACGGACTAGCGGGAGTTACCCCCAACGAAACATTCAGTACTTC

J: TRBJ2-5
size: NA
V: TRBV14
D: NA
length: 14
CDR3: CASSPSITGKTQYF
DNA: TGTGCCAGCAGCCCATCTATTACTGGGAAGACCCAGTACTTC

J: TRBJ2-7
size: once
V: TRBV28
D: NA
length: 14
CDR3: CASSLSPEFYEQYF
DNA: TGTGCCAGCAGTTTATCGCCGGAGTTCTACGAGCAGTACTTC

J: TRBJ2-3
size: NA
V: TRBV7-2
D: TRBD2
length: 16
CDR3: CASSFLLAGAEDTQYF
DNA: TGTGCCAGCAGCTTCTTACTAGCGGGGGCCGAGGATACGCAGTATTTT

J: TRBJ1-5
size: NA
V: TRBV5-5
D: NA
length: 15
CDR3: CASSLGTFTNQPQHF
DNA: TGTGCCAGCAGCTTAGGGACCTTCACTAATCAGCCCCAGCATTTT

J: TRBJ2-2
size: NA
V: TRBV9
D: NA
length: 16
CDR3: CASSVATQLNTGELFF
DNA: TGTGCCAGCAGCGTAGCTACACAGCTGAACACCGGGGAGCTGTTTTTT

J: TRBJ2-2
size: NA
V: TRBV5-1
D: NA
length: 15
CDR3: CASSTRQTNTGELFF
DNA: TGCGCCAGCAGCACCAGACAGACGAACACCGGGGAGCTGTTTTTT

J: TRBJ1-1
size: once
V: TRBV5-1
D: NA
length: 15
CDR3: CASSSGPGLGTEAFF
DNA: TGCGCCAGCAGCAGCGGACCGGGCCTTGGCACTGAAGCTTTCTTT

J: TRBJ1-2
size: NA
V: TRBV19
D: NA
length: 15
CDR3: CASSIKTKSPYGYTF
DNA: TGTGCCAGTAGTATAAAAACAAAATCACCGTATGGCTACACCTTC

J: TRBJ2-1
size: NA
V: TRBV29-1
D: TRBD1
length: 11
CDR3: CSVYRGSEQFF
DNA: TGCAGCGTTTACAGGGGATCTGAGCAGTTCTTC

J: TRBJ1-3
size: NA
V: TRBV10-3
D: TRBD1
length: 16
CDR3: CAIREGTAVSGNTIYF
DNA: TGTGCCATCAGGGAAGGGACAGCCGTCTCTGGAAACACCATATATTTT

J: TRBJ2-7
size: NA
V: TRBV10-3
D: TRBD2
length: 15
CDR3: CAISARAGVTNEQYF
DNA: TGTGCCATCAGTGCGCGAGCGGGAGTGACTAACGAGCAGTACTTC

J: TRBJ2-7
size: NA
V: TRBV3-1/TRBV3-2
D: NA
length: 12
CDR3: CASSLSPYEQYF
DNA: TGTGCCAGCAGTCTTAGCCCCTACGAGCAGTACTTC

J: TRBJ1-3
size: NA
V: TRBV6-5
D: NA
length: 16
CDR3: CASSYSRELSGNTIYF
DNA: TGTGCCAGCAGTTACTCGAGGGAACTCTCTGGAAACACCATATATTTT